Listed below are T cell receptor beta chains from one sample, sequenced in a study of blood T cell repertoires in COVID-19. This table comes from immunoSEQ multiplex PCR, and its TCRdb copy is limited to in-frame clones, with some not included. The profile shows 150,000 to 200,000 clones, around 89% of them singletons. The sequencing sample was made of peripheral blood. These receptors were collected from a man aged 35-49 years with active or convalescent COVID-19. Both conserved end residues are part of each CDR3. Fields, in order: clone size, J gene, V gene, D gene, CDR3 DNA, CDR3 protein. The D gene is left open where the match is weak. Clone sizes are given selectively: once, few, many, or a class where the clone is expanded.

>.|TRBJ2-6|TRBV5-1|.
TGCGCCAGCAGCTTTATGCCGGGGTTTTCTGGGGCCAACGTCCTGACTTTC
CASSFMPGFSGANVLTF
>.|TRBJ1-2|TRBV9|TRBD1
TGTGCCAGCAGCGTAGCTTCAGGGACAGCGCAGGGTGGCTACACCTTC
CASSVASGTAQGGYTF
>.|TRBJ1-1|TRBV30|.
TGTGCCTGGAGGTTGCAGGGGAACACTGAAGCTTTCTTT
CAWRLQGNTEAFF
>.|TRBJ1-3|TRBV28|.
TGTGCCAGCAGTTTTCGACAGAACTCTGGAAACACCATATATTTT
CASSFRQNSGNTIYF
>.|TRBJ1-4|TRBV5-8|TRBD1
TGTGCCAGCAGCTTTTACAGGGGGCGCGGTGAAAAACTGTTTTTT
CASSFYRGRGEKLFF
>.|TRBJ1-4|TRBV11-3|.
TGTGCCAGCCCTGATTGCAGGTTTGAAAAACTGTTTTTT
CASPDCRFEKLFF
>.|TRBJ2-2|TRBV29-1|TRBD1
TGCAGCTTTAACAGGGGGCGGGACGGGGAGCTGTTTTTT
CSFNRGRDGELFF
>.|TRBJ2-1|TRBV10-3|.
TGTGCCATCAGGGACTCGTTCTACAATGAGCAGTTCTTC
CAIRDSFYNEQFF
>once|TRBJ1-6|TRBV28|.
TGTGCCAGCCAACTCGCAACAGGGAGCAATTCACCCCTCCACTTT
CASQLATGSNSPLHF
>.|TRBJ2-2|TRBV5-1|TRBD2
TGCGCCAGCAGCTTGCTTGGGGGGGACCGGGAGCTGTTTTTT
CASSLLGGDRELFF
>.|TRBJ2-1|TRBV6-4|TRBD2
TGTGCCAGCAGTGACTCTAGCGGGGGGGCCAATGAGCAGTTCTTC
CASSDSSGGANEQFF
>.|TRBJ1-6|TRBV28|.
TGTGCCAGCAGTCCCCCCCGGGGGAGTAATTCACCCCTCCACTTT
CASSPPRGSNSPLHF
>.|TRBJ2-1|TRBV18|TRBD1
TGTGCCAGCTCACCACGACAGGACAGGGGATACAATGAGCAGTTCTTC
CASSPRQDRGYNEQFF
>.|TRBJ2-3|TRBV28|TRBD1
TGTGCCAGCAGGGGACAGAAGGCTAGCACAGATACGCAGTATTTT
CASRGQKASTDTQYF
>.|TRBJ1-2|TRBV27|TRBD1
TGTGCCAGCAGCCCCGGGGACAGGGTGGTTGGCTACACCTTC
CASSPGDRVVGYTF
>.|TRBJ2-7|TRBV7-9|TRBD1
TGTGCCAGCAGGGAGGGGACAGGGGAATACGAGCAGTACTTC
CASREGTGEYEQYF
>.|TRBJ1-6|TRBV6-2/TRBV6-3|.
TGTGCCAGCAGCGTTATCCAGGGCAGCGCGTCCTATAATTCACCCCTCCACTTT
CASSVIQGSASYNSPLHF
>.|TRBJ2-3|TRBV6-2/TRBV6-3|TRBD2
TGTGCCAGCAGTTACCCACTACCCTGGACTAGCGGGGACGATAACACAGATACGCAGTATTTT
CASSYPLPWTSGDDNTDTQYF
>.|TRBJ1-6|TRBV6-5|.
TGTGCCAGCAGGCGGGACTTTAATTCACCCCTCCACTTT
CASRRDFNSPLHF
>.|TRBJ1-1|TRBV28|.
TGTGCCAGCAGCCAACAGGGACGTCTAGCTTTCTTT
CASSQQGRLAFF
>.|TRBJ1-4|TRBV7-9|.
TGTGCCAGTACCTCGCGGGGTTTGGTCCCTAATGAAAAACTGTTTTTT
CASTSRGLVPNEKLFF
>few|TRBJ1-1|TRBV4-2|.
TGTGCCAGCAGCCAAGATCTGGCAGGGTGGAACACTGAAGCTTTCTTT
CASSQDLAGWNTEAFF
>.|TRBJ2-1|TRBV6-5|TRBD2
TGTGCCAGCAGGAAACTAGCGGGAGGGCAAAATGAGCAGTTCTTC
CASRKLAGGQNEQFF
>.|TRBJ2-5|TRBV29-1|.
TGCAGCGTTCTGGCGGGGCAGGAGACCCAGTACTTC
CSVLAGQETQYF
>once|TRBJ1-5|TRBV29-1|.
TGCAGCGTTGATTCGGGAAGCAATCAGCCCCAGCATTTT
CSVDSGSNQPQHF
>once|TRBJ2-5|TRBV21-1|.
.
CASSRVGQGTETQYF
>.|TRBJ1-6|TRBV11-2|.
TGTGCCAGCAGCGCATTGGGACAAGGAAATTCACCCCTCCACTTT
CASSALGQGNSPLHF
>.|TRBJ1-2|TRBV6-5|TRBD1
TGTGCCAGCAGGCCGACAGGGCTCTACTATGGCTACACCTTC
CASRPTGLYYGYTF
>.|TRBJ2-3|TRBV27|TRBD2
TGTGCCAGCAGTTTGAGAGCGGGAGAGGTAGATACGCAGTATTTT
CASSLRAGEVDTQYF
>.|TRBJ2-7|TRBV11-1|.
TGTGCCAGCAGCCTCCGACTTGCCGGATACGAGCAGTACTTC
CASSLRLAGYEQYF
>.|TRBJ1-1|TRBV12-3/TRBV12-4|.
TGTGCCAGCAGTGAACAGGAGAACACTGAAGCTTTCTTT
CASSEQENTEAFF
>.|TRBJ2-1|TRBV28|TRBD2
TGTGCCAGCAGTTTATTGGGACTAGGGTTATATGAGCAGTTCTTC
CASSLLGLGLYEQFF
>once|TRBJ1-1|TRBV27|.
TGTGCCAGCAGTCCCACCCTCAGGGGCAAGGGAGATATGAACACTGAAGCTTTCTTT
CASSPTLRGKGDMNTEAFF
>.|TRBJ2-6|TRBV6-5|.
TGTGCCAGCAGTTTTCCAGGGGAGTCTGGGGCCAACGTCCTGACTTTC
CASSFPGESGANVLTF
>.|TRBJ2-7|TRBV27|.
TGTGCCAGCAGCCAAAGCACCCCGGGGACCTACGAGCAGTACTTC
CASSQSTPGTYEQYF
>.|TRBJ2-1|TRBV28|TRBD2
TGTGCCAGTCGACTAGCGGGAGTACACGAGCAGTTCTTC
CASRLAGVHEQFF
>.|TRBJ2-3|TRBV4-1|.
TGCGCCAGCAGCCAACTAGAAAGCACAGATACGCAGTATTTT
CASSQLESTDTQYF